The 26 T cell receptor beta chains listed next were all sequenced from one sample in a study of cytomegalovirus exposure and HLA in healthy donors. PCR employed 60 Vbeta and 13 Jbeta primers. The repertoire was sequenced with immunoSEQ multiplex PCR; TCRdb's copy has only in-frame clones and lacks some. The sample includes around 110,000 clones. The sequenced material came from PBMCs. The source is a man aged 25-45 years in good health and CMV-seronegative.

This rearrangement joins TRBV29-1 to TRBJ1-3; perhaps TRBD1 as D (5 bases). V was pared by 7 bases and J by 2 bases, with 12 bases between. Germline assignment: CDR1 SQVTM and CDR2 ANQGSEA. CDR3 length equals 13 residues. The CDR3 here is CSGRYRTGNTIYF. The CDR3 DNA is TGCAGCGGAAGGTACAGGACTGGAAACACCATATATTTT.

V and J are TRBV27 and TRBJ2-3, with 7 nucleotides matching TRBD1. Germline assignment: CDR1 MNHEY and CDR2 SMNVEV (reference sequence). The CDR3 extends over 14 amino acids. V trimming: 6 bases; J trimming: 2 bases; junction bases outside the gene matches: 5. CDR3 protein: CASSRQGLTDTQYF. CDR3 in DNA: TGTGCCAGCAGCAGACAGGGTCTCACAGATACGCAGTATTTT.

This CDR3 reads CASSLEGTGGSYEQYF. The CDR3 DNA sequence: TGTGCCAGCAGCTTAGAGGGGACGGGAGGCTCCTACGAGCAGTACTTC. The chain links TRBV7-2 to TRBJ2-5, with TRBD2 identical over 7 bases. The end of the DNA fits TRBJ2-7 better, so the J call may be wrong. CDR3 length equals 16 residues. Germline values: CDR1 SGHTA, CDR2 FQGNSA.

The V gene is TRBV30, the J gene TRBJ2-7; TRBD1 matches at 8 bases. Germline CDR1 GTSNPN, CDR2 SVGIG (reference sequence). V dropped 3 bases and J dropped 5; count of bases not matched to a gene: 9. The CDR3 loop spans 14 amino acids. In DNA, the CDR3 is TGTGCCTGGAGGACCGGGACAGGTACCCACGAGCAGTACTTC. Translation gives CAWRTGTGTHEQYF.

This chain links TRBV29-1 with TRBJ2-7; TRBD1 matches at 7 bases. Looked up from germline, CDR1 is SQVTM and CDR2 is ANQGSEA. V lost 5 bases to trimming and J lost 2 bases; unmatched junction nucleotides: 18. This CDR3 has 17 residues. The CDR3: CSVREPDRTDPPYEQYF. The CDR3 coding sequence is TGCAGCGTTAGGGAGCCGGACAGGACCGACCCCCCCTACGAGCAGTACTTC.

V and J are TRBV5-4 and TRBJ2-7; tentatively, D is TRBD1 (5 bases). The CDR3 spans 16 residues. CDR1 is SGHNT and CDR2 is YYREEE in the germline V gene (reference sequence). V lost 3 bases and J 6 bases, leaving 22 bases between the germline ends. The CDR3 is CASSSLGPQQGVEQYF. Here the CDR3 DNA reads TGTGCCAGCAGCTCCCTGGGCCCGCAGCAAGGGGTCGAGCAGTACTTC.

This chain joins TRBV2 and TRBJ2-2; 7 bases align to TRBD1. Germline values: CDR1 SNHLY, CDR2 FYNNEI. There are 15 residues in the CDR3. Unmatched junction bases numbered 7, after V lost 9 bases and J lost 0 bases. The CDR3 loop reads CASVHGTANTGELFF. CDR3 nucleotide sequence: TGTGCCAGTGTACACGGGACAGCGAACACCGGGGAGCTGTTTTTT.

The CDR3 nucleotides read TGTGCCAGCAGCCGCAGACAGGGCACAGATACGCAGTATTTT. Residues: CASSRRQGTDTQYF. The chain couples TRBV2 to TRBJ2-3, with a tentative D call TRBD1 (6 bases). This CDR3 region has 14 residues. Trimming left V 6 bases short and J 1 base short, with 11 bases between. The germline gives CDR1 SNHLY, CDR2 FYNNEI.

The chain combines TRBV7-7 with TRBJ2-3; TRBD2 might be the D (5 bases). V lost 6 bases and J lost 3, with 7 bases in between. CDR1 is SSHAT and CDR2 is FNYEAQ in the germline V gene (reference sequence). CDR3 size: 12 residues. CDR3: CASRGETDTQYF. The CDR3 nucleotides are TGTGCCAGCAGGGGAGAAACAGATACGCAGTATTTT.

The chain's CDR3 is CASSPASTGFYEQYF. CDR3 coding DNA: TGCGCCAGCAGCCCCGCGTCTACAGGATTCTACGAGCAGTACTTC. The gene calls are TRBV5-1 and TRBJ2-7; TRBD1 is a possible D gene (5 bases). Per the germline V gene, CDR1 is SGHRS and CDR2 is YFSETQ. The CDR3 length is 15 residues. V shed 4 bases and J shed 3 bases, with 17 bases lying between them.

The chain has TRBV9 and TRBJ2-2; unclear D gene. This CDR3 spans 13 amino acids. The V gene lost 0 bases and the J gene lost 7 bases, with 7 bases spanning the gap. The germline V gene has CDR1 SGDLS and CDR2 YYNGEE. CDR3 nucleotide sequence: TGTGCCAGCAGCGTAGATCAGTTCGGGGAGCTGTTTTTT. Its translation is CASSVDQFGELFF.

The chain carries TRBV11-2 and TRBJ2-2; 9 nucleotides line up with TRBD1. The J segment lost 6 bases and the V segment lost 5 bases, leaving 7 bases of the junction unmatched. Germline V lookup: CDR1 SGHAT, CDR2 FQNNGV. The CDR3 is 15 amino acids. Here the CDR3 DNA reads TGTGCCAGCAGCGTCCGGGACAGGGTAGCCGGGGAGCTGTTTTTT. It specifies CASSVRDRVAGELFF.

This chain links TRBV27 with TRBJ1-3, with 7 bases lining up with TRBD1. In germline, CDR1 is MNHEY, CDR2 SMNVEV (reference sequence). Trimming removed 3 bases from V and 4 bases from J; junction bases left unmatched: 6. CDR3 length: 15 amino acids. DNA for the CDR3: TGTGCCAGCAGTTTGACAGGGCTGGCCGGAAACACCATATATTTT. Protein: CASSLTGLAGNTIYF.

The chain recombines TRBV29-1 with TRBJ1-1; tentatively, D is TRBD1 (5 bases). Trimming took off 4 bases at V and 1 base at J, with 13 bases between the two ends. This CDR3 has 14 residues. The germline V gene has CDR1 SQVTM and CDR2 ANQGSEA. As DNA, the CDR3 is TGCAGCGTTGGGGGGGGAGCACCGAACACTGAAGCTTTCTTT. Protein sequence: CSVGGGAPNTEAFF.

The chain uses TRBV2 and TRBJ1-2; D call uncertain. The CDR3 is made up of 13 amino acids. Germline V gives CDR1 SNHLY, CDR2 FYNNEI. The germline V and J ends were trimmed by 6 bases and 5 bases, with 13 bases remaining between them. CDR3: CASSLNVEYGYTF. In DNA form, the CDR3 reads TGTGCCAGCAGCCTGAACGTGGAGTATGGCTACACCTTC. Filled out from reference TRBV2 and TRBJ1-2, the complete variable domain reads EPEVTQTPSHQVTQMGQEVILRCVPISNHLYFYWYRQILGQKVEFLVSFYNNEISEKSEIFDDQFSVERPDGSNFTLKIRSTKLEDSAMYFCASSLNVEYGYTFGSGTRLTVV.

The CDR3 reads CASSPLLRLSEIEKLFF. For the CDR3, the DNA is TGTGCCAGCAGTCCCCTCCTCCGCCTAAGCGAGATAGAAAAACTGTTTTTT. V is TRBV28 and J is TRBJ1-4; D unresolved. V lost 5 bases to trimming and J lost 8 bases, with 24 bases between them. CDR3 size: 17 residues. Germline CDR1 MDHEN, CDR2 SYDVKM.

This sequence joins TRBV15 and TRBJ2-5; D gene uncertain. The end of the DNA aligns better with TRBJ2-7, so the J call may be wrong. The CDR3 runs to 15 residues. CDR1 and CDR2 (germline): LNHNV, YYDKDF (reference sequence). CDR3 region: CATSRDQATSYEQYF. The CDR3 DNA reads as TGTGCCACCAGCAGAGATCAGGCAACCTCCTACGAGCAGTACTTC.

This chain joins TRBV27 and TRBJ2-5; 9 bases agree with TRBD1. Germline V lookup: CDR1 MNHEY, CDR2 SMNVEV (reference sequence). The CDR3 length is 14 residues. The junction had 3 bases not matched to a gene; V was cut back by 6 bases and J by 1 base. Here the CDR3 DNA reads TGTGCCAGCAGCAACAGGGGGCCCCAAGAGACCCAGTACTTC. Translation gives CASSNRGPQETQYF.

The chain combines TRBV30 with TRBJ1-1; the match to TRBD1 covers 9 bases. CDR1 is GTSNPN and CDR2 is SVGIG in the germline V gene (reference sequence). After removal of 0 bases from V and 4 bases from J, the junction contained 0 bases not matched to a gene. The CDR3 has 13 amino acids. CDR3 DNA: TGTGCCTGGAGTGTGACAGGGGGCACTGAAGCTTTCTTT. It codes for CAWSVTGGTEAFF.

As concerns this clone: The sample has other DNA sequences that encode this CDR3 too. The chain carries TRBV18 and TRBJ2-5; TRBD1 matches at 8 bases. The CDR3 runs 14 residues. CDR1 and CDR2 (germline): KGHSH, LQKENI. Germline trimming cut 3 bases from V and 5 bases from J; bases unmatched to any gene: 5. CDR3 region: CASSPDRAGETQYF. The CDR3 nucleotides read TGTGCCAGCTCACCGGACAGGGCTGGGGAGACCCAGTACTTC.

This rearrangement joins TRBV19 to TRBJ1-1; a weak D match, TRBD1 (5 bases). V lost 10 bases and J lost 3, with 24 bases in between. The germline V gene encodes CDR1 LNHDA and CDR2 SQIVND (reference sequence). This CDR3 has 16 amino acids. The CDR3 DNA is TGTGCCACCCAAATTGATGGAGGGGAGGGGTACACTGAAGCTTTCTTT. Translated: CATQIDGGEGYTEAFF.

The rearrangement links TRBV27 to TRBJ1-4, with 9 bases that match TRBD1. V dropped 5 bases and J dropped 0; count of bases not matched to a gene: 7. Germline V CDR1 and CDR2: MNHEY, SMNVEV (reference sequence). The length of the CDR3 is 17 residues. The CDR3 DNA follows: TGTGCCAGCAGTCACCGGGACAGGGAGGCAACTAATGAAAAACTGTTTTTT. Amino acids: CASSHRDREATNEKLFF. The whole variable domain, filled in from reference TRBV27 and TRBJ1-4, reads EAQVTQNPRYLITVTGKKLTVTCSQNMNHEYMSWYRQDPGLGLRQIYYSMNVEVTDKGDVPEGYKVSRKEKRNFPLILESPSPNQTSLYFCASSHRDREATNEKLFFGSGTQLSVL.

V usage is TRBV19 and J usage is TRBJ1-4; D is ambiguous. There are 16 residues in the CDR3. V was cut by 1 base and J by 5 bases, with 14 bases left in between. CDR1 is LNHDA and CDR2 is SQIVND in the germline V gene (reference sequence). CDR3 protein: CASSIGAGGQNEKLFF. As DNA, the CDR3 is TGTGCCAGTAGTATAGGAGCCGGAGGGCAGAATGAAAAACTGTTTTTT.

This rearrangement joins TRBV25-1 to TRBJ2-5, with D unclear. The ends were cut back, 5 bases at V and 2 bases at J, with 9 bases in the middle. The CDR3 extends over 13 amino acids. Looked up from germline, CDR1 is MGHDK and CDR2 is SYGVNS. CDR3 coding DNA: TGTGCCAGCAGTCCGAACAGTCAAGAGACCCAGTACTTC. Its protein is CASSPNSQETQYF. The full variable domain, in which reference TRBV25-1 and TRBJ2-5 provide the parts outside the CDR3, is EADIYQTPRYLVIGTGKKITLECSQTMGHDKMYWYQQDPGMELHLIHYSYGVNSTEKGDLSSESTVSRIRTEHFPLTLESARPSHTSQYLCASSPNSQETQYFGPGTRLLVL.

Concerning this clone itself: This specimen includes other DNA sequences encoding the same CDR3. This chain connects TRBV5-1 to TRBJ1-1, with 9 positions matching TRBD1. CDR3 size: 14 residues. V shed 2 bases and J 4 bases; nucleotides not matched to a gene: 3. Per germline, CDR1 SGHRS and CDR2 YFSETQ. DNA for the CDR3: TGCGCCAGCAGCTTCACAGGGGGCCTCACTGAAGCTTTCTTT. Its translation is CASSFTGGLTEAFF.

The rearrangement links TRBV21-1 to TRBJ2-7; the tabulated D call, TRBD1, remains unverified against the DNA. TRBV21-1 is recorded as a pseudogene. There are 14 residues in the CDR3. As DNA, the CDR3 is TGTGCCAGCAGCAAAGTCGGCAGGGGTTACGAGCAGTACTTC. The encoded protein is CASSKVGRGYEQYF.